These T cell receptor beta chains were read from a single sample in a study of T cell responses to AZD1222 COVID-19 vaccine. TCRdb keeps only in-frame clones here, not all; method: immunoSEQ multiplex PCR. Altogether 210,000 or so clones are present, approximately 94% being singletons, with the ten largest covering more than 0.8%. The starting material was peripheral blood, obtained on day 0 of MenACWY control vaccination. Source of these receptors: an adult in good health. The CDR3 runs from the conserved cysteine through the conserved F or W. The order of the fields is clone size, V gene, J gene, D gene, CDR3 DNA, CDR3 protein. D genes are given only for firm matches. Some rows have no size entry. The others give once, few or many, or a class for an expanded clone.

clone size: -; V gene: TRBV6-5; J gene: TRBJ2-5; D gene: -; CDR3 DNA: TGTGCCAGCACAAGGGGGTTGGTGGTAGAGACCCAGTACTTC; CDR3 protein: CASTRGLVVETQYF
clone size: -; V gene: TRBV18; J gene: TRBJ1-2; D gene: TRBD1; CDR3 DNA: TGTGCCAGCTCGGTGCGGACAGGGAGTGGGTATGGCTACACCTTC; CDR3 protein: CASSVRTGSGYGYTF
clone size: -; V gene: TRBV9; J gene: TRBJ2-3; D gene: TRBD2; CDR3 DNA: TGTGCCAGCAGCGTGGGGGGGTCGAGAGATACGCAGTATTTT; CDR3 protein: CASSVGGSRDTQYF
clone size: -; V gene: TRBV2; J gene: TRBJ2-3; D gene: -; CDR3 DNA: TGTGCCAGCAGTGCGTGGGCAACAGATACGCAGTATTTT; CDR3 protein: CASSAWATDTQYF
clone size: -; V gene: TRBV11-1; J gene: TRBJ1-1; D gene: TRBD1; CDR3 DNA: TGTGCCAGCAGCCGATTTGACAGGGGGCGAAAGACTGAAGCTTTCTTT; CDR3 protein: CASSRFDRGRKTEAFF
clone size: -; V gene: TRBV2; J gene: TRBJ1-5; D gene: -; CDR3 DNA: TGTGCCAGCAGTGTCCGGGACGGAGGAAGGGAGCCCCAGCATTTT; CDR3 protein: CASSVRDGGREPQHF
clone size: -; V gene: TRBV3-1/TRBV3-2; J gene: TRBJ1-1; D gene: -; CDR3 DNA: TGTGCCAGCAGCCAGGGGGGGCTAACACCGGGAACGAGACCTGAAGCTTTCTTT; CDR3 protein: CASSQGGLTPGTRPEAFF
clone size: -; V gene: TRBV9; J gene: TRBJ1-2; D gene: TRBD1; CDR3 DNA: TGTGCCAGCCTTAAGGACAGGGAGAGGGACGGCTACACCTTC; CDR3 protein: CASLKDRERDGYTF
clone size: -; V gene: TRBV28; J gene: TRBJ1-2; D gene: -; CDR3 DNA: TGTGCCAGCAGTCTTCTCCCTACAAGTTCCAGTGGCTACACCTTC; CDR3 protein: CASSLLPTSSSGYTF
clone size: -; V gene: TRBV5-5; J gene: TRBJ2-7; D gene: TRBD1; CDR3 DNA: TGTGCCAGCAGCATTGGGACAGGGCCGTACTACGAGCAGTACTTC; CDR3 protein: CASSIGTGPYYEQYF
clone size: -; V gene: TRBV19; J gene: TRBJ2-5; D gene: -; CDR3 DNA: TGTGCCAGTAGTATCCAGGGCAGTTACCAAGAGACCCAGTACTTC; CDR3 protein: CASSIQGSYQETQYF
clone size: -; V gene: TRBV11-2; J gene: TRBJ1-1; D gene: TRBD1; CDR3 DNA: TGTGCCAGCAGCCCGACAGGGGGCGCGACTGAAGCTTTCTTT; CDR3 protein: CASSPTGGATEAFF
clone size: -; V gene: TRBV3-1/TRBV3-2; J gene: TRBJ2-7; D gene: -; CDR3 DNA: TGTGCCAGCAGCCAAGGTAACGAGCAGTACTTC; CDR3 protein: CASSQGNEQYF
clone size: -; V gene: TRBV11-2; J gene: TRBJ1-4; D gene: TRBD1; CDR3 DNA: TGTGCCAGCAGCTGGGAACGGACAGGGGTTGGTGAAAAACTGTTTTTT; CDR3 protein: CASSWERTGVGEKLFF
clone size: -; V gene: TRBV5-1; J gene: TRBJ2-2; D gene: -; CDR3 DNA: TGCGCCAGCAGCTTGAGTGCCGGGGAGCTGTTTTTT; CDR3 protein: CASSLSAGELFF
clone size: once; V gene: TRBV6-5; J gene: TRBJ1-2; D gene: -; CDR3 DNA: TGTGCCAGCAGTAAACAGGGTGCGGCCTATGGCTACACCTTC; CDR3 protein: CASSKQGAAYGYTF
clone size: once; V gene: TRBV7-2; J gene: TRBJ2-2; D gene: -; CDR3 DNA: TGTGCCAGCAGCCTGCCTTACCGGTCGAACAGAGGGGAGCTGTTTTTT; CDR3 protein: CASSLPYRSNRGELFF